Shown below are 3 T cell receptor delta chains from a single sample sequenced in a study of γδ T cells in repeated Plasmodium falciparum infection. TCRdb reprocessed the multiplex PCR reads using CATT. The table has 90,000 to 95,000 delta-chain clones, 0.95% to 1% seen once; the top ten hold more than 9%. Bulk repertoires came from Vgamma9/Vdelta2+ or Vdelta2-negative gammadelta T cells flow-sorted from PBMC. Sequenced input: gamma-delta T cells from blood. The receptors were sampled from a pool of human donors (malaria-infected and uninfected, not separated).

As to this clone: For this DNA, TCRdb reports the protein of a much larger clone, which diverges at residue 8, most likely from a read error; the protein presented here is translated directly from the DNA. The chain employs TRDV1 and TRDJ1, with 12 bases aligning to TRDD3. This CDR3 spans 19 amino acids. CDR1 is TSWWSYY, CDR2 QGS, per germline. V trimming: 9 bases; J trimming: 1 base; junction bases outside the gene matches: 18. CDR3 nucleotides: TGTGCTCTCAATCACAAGGCAAGCTGGGGGATACGGCCCACCGATAAACTCATCTTT. It encodes CALNHKASWGIRPTDKLIF.

This clone occurred a few times. TCRdb has a much larger clone's protein, which differs at residue 14 from the translation of this DNA, likely because of a read error; what is shown is the protein translated from the DNA. The rearrangement joins TRDV2 to TRDJ1; 11 bases map to TRDD3. The J gene, not given by TCRdb, was assigned here from a germline match of the nucleotide sequence. J gave up 3 bases and V 2 bases, and 16 bases lay outside the gene matches. The V gene's germline CDR1 is GEAIGNYY and CDR2 EKD. The CDR3 totals 19 residues. CDR3 protein: CACDSSWGIQVGVADKLIF. The CDR3 DNA reads TGTGCCTGTGACAGCTCCTGGGGGATACAAGTAGGGGTCGCCGATAAACTCATCTTT.

This clone was counted a few times. This sequence is one base from a far larger clone and is likely a read error. The same CDR3 arises from other DNA sequences in this sample as well. The rearrangement joins TRDV2 to TRDJ1, with 10 bases that match TRDD3. No J gene is reported in TCRdb; it was inferred here by comparing the DNA with germline. In germline, CDR1 is GEAIGNYY, CDR2 EKD. The CDR3 is 14 residues long. After removal of 3 bases from V and 8 bases from J, the junction contained 8 bases not matched to a gene. The chain's CDR3 is CACDELGDSSKLIF. DNA for the CDR3: TGTGCCTGTGACGAACTGGGGGATTCGAGCAAACTCATCTTT.